The 32 T cell receptor beta chains given below trace back to one sample, sequenced in a study of cytomegalovirus exposure and HLA in healthy donors. PCR was performed using 60 Vbeta and 13 Jbeta primers. The repertoire was sequenced with immunoSEQ multiplex PCR; TCRdb's copy has only in-frame clones and lacks some. The sample contains 82,000 or so clones, around a tenth of which appear only once. The sample consisted of PBMCs. Receptors were obtained from a man in his sixties in good health and CMV-seropositive.

The chain combines TRBV7-3 with TRBJ2-1, with 10 nucleotides matching TRBD2. This CDR3 comprises 16 residues. The trim removed 5 bases at V and 10 bases at J, leaving 14 bases unmatched. From germline, CDR1 is SGHTA and CDR2 FQGTGA. CDR3: CASSPWGGSGGTEQFF. CDR3 coding DNA: TGTGCCAGCAGCCCATGGGGGGGTAGCGGGGGGACCGAGCAGTTCTTC.

The genes are TRBV7-2 and TRBJ2-7; 7 positions agree with TRBD1. Germline V gene data show CDR1 as SGHTA and CDR2 as FQGNSA. J lost 5 bases, V lost 5 bases, and 9 bases had no gene match. The CDR3 is 14 amino acids. CDR3 sequence (DNA): TGTGCCAGCAGCCCGGGGACAGTCGGGGACGAGCAGTACTTC. Its protein product is CASSPGTVGDEQYF.

The chain couples TRBV10-3 to TRBJ2-7, with D possibly being TRBD1 (6 bases). This CDR3 comprises 14 residues. V lost 0 bases, J lost 2 bases, and 8 bases lay in between. Germline CDR1 reads ENHRY; CDR2 reads SYGVKD. DNA of the CDR3: TGTGCCATCAGTGAGTCAGGGACAACCTACGAGCAGTACTTC. Residues: CAISESGTTYEQYF.

The sample holds a few counts of this clone. The chain has TRBV11-2 and TRBJ2-3, with 8 bases that match TRBD2. This CDR3 has 13 residues. J lost 15 bases, V lost 0 bases, and 8 bases had no gene match. Looked up from germline, CDR1 is SGHAT and CDR2 is FQNNGV. CDR3 nucleotide sequence: TGTGCCAGCAGCTTAGAAATAGCGGGACTTAGTTATTTT. It encodes CASSLEIAGLSYF.

This clone turned up a few times. J is TRBJ1-1 and V is TRBV5-1; 8 positions match TRBD1. The CDR3 runs to 14 residues. The germline gives CDR1 SGHRS, CDR2 YFSETQ. Losses at the gene ends were 0 bases for V and 6 bases for J; bases not matched to a gene: 4. The CDR3 DNA reads TGCGCCAGCAGCTTGGGGCAGGGGGCCTCTGAAGCTTTCTTT. Translated, it gives CASSLGQGASEAFF.

The chain combines TRBV7-2 with TRBJ2-3, with TRBD2 as a possible D gene (6 bases). V was clipped by 0 bases and J by 2 bases, with 12 bases between them. The CDR3 is made up of 16 amino acids. Germline CDR1 and CDR2: SGHTA and FQGNSA. The CDR3 here is CASSLAGTYSTDTQYF. The CDR3 DNA sequence: TGTGCCAGCAGCTTAGCGGGGACTTACTCCACAGATACGCAGTATTTT.

There are a few counts of this clone. The rearrangement joins TRBV6-5 to TRBJ2-1; maybe TRBD2 (5 bases). The germline V gene encodes CDR1 MNHEY and CDR2 SVGAGI. Trimming cost V 7 bases and J 7 bases, with 11 bases left between them. This CDR3 comprises 12 residues. The CDR3 sequence is CASTRGPNEQFF. The CDR3, as DNA: TGTGCCAGCACCCGAGGGCCGAATGAGCAGTTCTTC.

The J gene is TRBJ2-7, the V gene TRBV25-1, with 7 bases lining up with TRBD1. V trimming: 3 bases; J trimming: 3 bases; junction bases outside the gene matches: 5. Germline lookup yields CDR1 MGHDK and CDR2 SYGVNS. The CDR3 runs to 14 residues. This chain's CDR3 is CASSEWTGHYEQYF. As DNA, the CDR3 is TGTGCCAGCAGTGAGTGGACAGGACACTACGAGCAGTACTTC.

This clone was seen only a few times. V usage is TRBV6-5 and J usage is TRBJ2-7, with D possibly matching TRBD2 (6 bases). V lost 2 bases and J 6 bases, leaving 14 bases between the germline ends. Germline V gene lookup returns CDR1 MNHEY and CDR2 SVGAGI. CDR3 size: 14 residues. The CDR3 sequence is CASSYGGETAEQYV. For the CDR3, the DNA is TGTGCCAGCAGTTACGGAGGGGAGACTGCCGAGCAGTACGTC.

This rearrangement joins TRBV5-1 to TRBJ2-5; 8 bases are shared with TRBD1. V lost 2 bases to trimming and J lost 5 bases; unmatched junction nucleotides: 2. The CDR3 contains 13 residues. The germline CDR1 and CDR2 sequences are SGHRS and YFSETQ. DNA for the CDR3: TGCGCCAGCAGCTTAAACAGGGGGGAGACCCAGTACTTC. This encodes CASSLNRGETQYF.

This clone has a handful of counts. This chain uses TRBV5-8 with TRBJ2-2, with TRBD2 identical over 11 bases. J gave up 2 bases and V 6 bases, and 6 bases lay outside the gene matches. Germline loops: CDR1 SGHTS, CDR2 YDEGEE. The length of the CDR3 is 16 residues. The CDR3 nucleotides are TGTGCCAGCATCGATACTAGCGGGAGAAACACCGGGGAGCTGTTTTTT. It specifies CASIDTSGRNTGELFF.

This clone was detected only a few times. The rearrangement joins TRBV19 to TRBJ1-6; D may be TRBD1 (6 bases). V was cut by 3 bases and J by 10 bases, with 25 bases left in between. Germline V gene sequence: CDR1 LNHDA, CDR2 SQIVND (reference sequence). The CDR3 contains 18 residues. The chain's CDR3 is CASSIQLPLQGRNSPLHF. Written as DNA, the CDR3 is TGTGCCAGTAGTATTCAGCTCCCGTTACAGGGAAGGAACTCACCCCTCCACTTT.

The rearrangement joins TRBV4-1 to TRBJ1-5, with 7 bases matching TRBD1. The CDR3 covers 15 residues. CDR1 is MGHRA and CDR2 is YSYEKL in the germline V gene. With 0 bases clipped from V and 5 bases from J, the junction kept 4 bases outside the gene matches. The CDR3 loop reads CASSQDGTGDQPQHF. DNA for the CDR3: TGCGCCAGCAGCCAAGATGGAACAGGGGATCAGCCCCAGCATTTT.

In DNA, the CDR3 is TGTGCCAGCTCACCATCAGGGAACACCGGGGAGCTGTTTTTT. Its protein product is CASSPSGNTGELFF. The chain has TRBV18 and TRBJ2-2; D call uncertain. V shed 2 bases and J shed 1 base, with 5 bases lying between them. The CDR3 runs 14 residues. CDR1 is KGHSH and CDR2 is LQKENI in the germline V gene.

This clone was counted a few times. The chain recombines TRBV6-1 with TRBJ1-5, with 8 positions matching TRBD1. The J segment lost 3 bases and the V segment lost 6 bases, leaving 4 bases of the junction unmatched. The CDR3 is 14 residues long. CDR1 is MNHNS, CDR2 SASEGT, per germline. This CDR3 is CASRDRAPNQPQHF. The CDR3 DNA follows: TGTGCCAGCAGGGACAGGGCCCCCAATCAGCCCCAGCATTTT.

The table lists this clone with a few counts. The chain links TRBV28 to TRBJ1-4; D remains unclear. Between the trimmed V and J ends, which lost 7 bases and 2 bases, there was a span of 23 bases. The CDR3 covers 18 residues. Looked up from germline, CDR1 is MDHEN and CDR2 is SYDVKM. The CDR3: CASTSLGEVGRTNEKLFF. The CDR3 DNA reads TGTGCCAGCACCTCCTTGGGCGAAGTGGGCCGCACTAATGAAAAACTGTTTTTT.

The chain employs TRBV5-4 and TRBJ1-6; D uncertain. In germline, CDR1 is SGHNT, CDR2 YYREEE (reference sequence). Trimming pared 4 bases from V and 9 bases from J, leaving 17 bases between. This CDR3 has 15 amino acids. CDR3 protein: CASSPGVDLGSPLHF. In nucleotides, the CDR3 is TGTGCCAGCAGCCCGGGTGTGGATTTGGGTTCACCCCTCCACTTT.

Only a few counts were recorded for this clone. The V gene is TRBV30, the J gene TRBJ1-2, with D unresolved. The CDR3 has 13 residues. Germline CDR1 GTSNPN, CDR2 SVGIG (reference sequence). Trimming stripped 6 bases from V and 1 base from J, with 12 bases between. CDR3 sequence (DNA): TGTGCCTGCGCCCACGGGGTTAACTATGGCTACACCTTC. Protein product: CACAHGVNYGYTF.

This clone was seen more than once but under ten times. V is TRBV4-1 and J is TRBJ2-5, with D tentatively TRBD1 (6 bases). The CDR3 consists of 15 residues. Deletions cut 4 bases from V and 2 bases from J, with 14 bases between. The germline V gene has CDR1 MGHRA and CDR2 YSYEKL. CDR3 DNA: TGCGCCAGCAGCCGCGTGAACAGGGATCAAGAGACCCAGTACTTC. Amino acid sequence: CASSRVNRDQETQYF.

This clone was picked up a small number of times. The chain carries TRBV5-1 and TRBJ1-1, with 10 bases fitting TRBD1. The germline V gene encodes CDR1 SGHRS and CDR2 YFSETQ. This CDR3 spans 17 amino acids. With V trimmed by 4 bases and J by 6 bases, 15 bases remained unmatched. The CDR3 DNA is TGCGCCAGCAGCCCTACCGGGACAGGGGAGGGTGGCGCTGAAGCTTTCTTT. Its translation is CASSPTGTGEGGAEAFF. Complete variable domain (other parts from reference TRBV5-1 and TRBJ1-1): KAGVTQTPRYLIKTRGQQVTLSCSPISGHRSVSWYQQTPGQGLQFLFEYFSETQRNKGNFPGRFSGRQFSNSRSEMNVSTLELGDSALYLCASSPTGTGEGGAEAFFGQGTRLTVV.

The V call is TRBV5-5, the J call TRBJ1-4, with 9 bases aligning to TRBD1. The CDR3 loop spans 14 amino acids. The V gene end was trimmed by 5 bases and the J gene end by 7 bases; junction bases not matched to a gene: 6. CDR1 is SGHKS, CDR2 YYEKEE, per germline (reference sequence). In nucleotides, the CDR3 is TGTGCCAGCAGTCGTGACAGGGGGGGTGAAAAACTGTTTTTT. Protein: CASSRDRGGEKLFF.

This CDR3 is CASSVAKGQGATGELFF. The CDR3 DNA is TGTGCCAGCAGCGTAGCAAAGGGACAGGGGGCCACCGGGGAGCTGTTTTTT. This chain joins TRBV9 and TRBJ2-2; 12 nucleotides line up with TRBD1. Germline V lookup: CDR1 SGDLS, CDR2 YYNGEE. The CDR3 extends over 17 amino acids. V was pared by 0 bases and J by 4 bases, with 4 bases of the junction left unmatched.

The chain has TRBV6-5 and TRBJ1-1; D uncertain. Trimming left V 5 bases short and J 8 bases short, with 9 bases between. The CDR3 runs to 11 residues. Per germline, CDR1 MNHEY and CDR2 SVGAGI. The CDR3 nucleotides read TGTGCCAGCAGTCCTTCTCCCGAAGCTTTCTTT. Amino acids: CASSPSPEAFF.

This clone was seen a handful of times. V usage is TRBV27 and J usage is TRBJ1-5; D call uncertain. CDR1 and CDR2 from the germline V gene are MNHEY and SMNVEV (reference sequence). The CDR3 has 14 residues. V was pared by 11 bases and J by 6 bases, with 20 bases between. The CDR3 is CASQEGGAGQPQHF. The CDR3 bases are TGTGCCTCCCAGGAGGGAGGCGCGGGTCAGCCCCAGCATTTT.

This clone has more than one count but fewer than ten. The chain recombines TRBV5-4 with TRBJ1-6, with D maybe TRBD1 (6 bases). Per the germline V gene, CDR1 is SGHNT and CDR2 is YYREEE (reference sequence). The length of the CDR3 is 14 residues. V was trimmed by 3 bases and J by 10 bases, leaving 14 bases between them. CDR3 sequence (DNA): TGTGCCAGCAGCTCTAACAGGGTACAGTCACCCCTCCACTTT. Translation gives CASSSNRVQSPLHF. Full variable domain (outside the CDR3, taken from reference TRBV5-4 and TRBJ1-6): ETGVTQSPTHLIKTRGQQVTLRCSSQSGHNTVSWYQQALGQGPQFIFQYYREEENGRGNFPPRFSGLQFPNYSSELNVNALELDDSALYLCASSSNRVQSPLHFGNGTRLTVT.

The gene calls are TRBV6-1 and TRBJ2-3; no clear D gene. This CDR3 contains 13 residues. V was shortened by 11 bases and J by 1 base, with 13 bases between the two germline ends. CDR1 MNHNS and CDR2 SASEGT come from the germline V gene. The CDR3 coding sequence is TGTGCCGTGGGCCAATCCGGCACAGATACGCAGTATTTT. Translated: CAVGQSGTDTQYF.

A few counts support this clone. The chain is built from TRBV13 and TRBJ2-1; the match to TRBD2 covers 13 bases. CDR3 length: 16 residues. V lost 6 bases, J lost 9 bases, and 11 bases stayed unmatched. CDR1 and CDR2 (germline): PRHDT, FYEKMQ (reference sequence). CDR3 sequence reads: CASSSTGTSGIGEQFF. The DNA for the CDR3 is TGTGCCAGCAGTTCCACCGGGACTAGCGGGATCGGTGAGCAGTTCTTC. The full variable domain, completed using reference TRBV13 and TRBJ2-1, is AAGVIQSPRHLIKEKRETATLKCYPIPRHDTVYWYQQGPGQDPQFLISFYEKMQSDKGSIPDRFSAQQFSDYHSELNMSSLELGDSALYFCASSSTGTSGIGEQFFGPGTRLTVL.

The chain employs TRBV29-1 and TRBJ2-1, with D possibly TRBD2 on 6 matching bases. Looked up from germline, CDR1 is SQVTM and CDR2 is ANQGSEA. The ends were cut back, 3 bases at V and 4 bases at J, with 10 bases in the middle. This CDR3 region has 13 residues. CDR3 nucleotide sequence: TGCAGCGTTGATGGGACTGAATACAATGAGCAGTTCTTC. Translating gives CSVDGTEYNEQFF.

The chain combines TRBV11-2 with TRBJ1-1, with 12 positions matching TRBD1. The CDR3 is 16 residues long. J lost 1 base, V lost 5 bases, and 5 bases had no gene match. The V gene's germline CDR1 is SGHAT and CDR2 FQNNGV. The CDR3 nucleotides are TGTGCCAGCAGCCGGGACAGGGGGCAAAGGAACACTGAAGCTTTCTTT. Its protein is CASSRDRGQRNTEAFF.

This clone occurred a few times. The rearrangement joins TRBV6-1 to TRBJ2-7; D is possibly TRBD1 (6 bases). Germline V CDR1 and CDR2: MNHNS, SASEGT. V lost 6 bases to trimming and J lost 1 base, with 16 bases between them. The CDR3 has 15 amino acids. The CDR3 sequence is CASSRGQGPSYEQYV. In DNA form, the CDR3 reads TGTGCCAGCAGCCGAGGGCAGGGGCCGTCCTACGAGCAGTACGTC.

This clone was counted only a few times. The V call is TRBV28, the J call TRBJ2-2, with TRBD2 matching 14 bases. Germline CDR1 reads MDHEN; CDR2 reads SYDVKM. The trim removed 10 bases at V and 6 bases at J, leaving 10 bases unmatched. This CDR3 is 16 amino acids long. CDR3 coding DNA: TGTGCCACCAGACTAGCGGGGGGGGTTATCGCCGGGGAGCTGTTTTTT. Residues: CATRLAGGVIAGELFF. Looking up the rest from reference TRBV28 and TRBJ2-2 gives the full variable domain: DVKVTQSSRYLVKRTGEKVFLECVQDMDHENMFWYRQDPGLGLRLIYFSYDVKMKEKGDIPEGYSVSREKKERFSLILESASTNQTSMYLCATRLAGGVIAGELFFGEGSRLTVL.

The chain couples TRBV28 to TRBJ1-2; D is perhaps TRBD1 (6 bases). This CDR3 spans 14 amino acids. The V gene's germline CDR1 is MDHEN and CDR2 SYDVKM. Trimming left V 7 bases short and J 7 bases short, with 19 bases between. CDR3 DNA sequence: TGTGCCAGCATATCCGGGACACTTGTCCTTGGCTACACCTTC. Its protein product is CASISGTLVLGYTF.